The present T cell receptor beta chain was sequenced within a study of T-cell memory formation after mild COVID-19. 5'RACE with constant-segment primers built TCRalpha and TCRbeta cDNA libraries with UMIs. TCRdb recomputed calls from the 5' RACE reads with MiXCR, one row per CDR3 protein. The sample includes about 320,000 distinct CDR3 sequences, 13% to 15% seen only once; the top ten take roughly a fifth. Concerning this clonotype itself: Antigen unknown.

V was clipped by 4 bases and J by 5 bases, with 18 bases between them. CDR1 is MNHEY and CDR2 is SMNVEV in the germline V gene (reference sequence). CDR3 length: 15 amino acids. General observations from the study: Clones shrinking from day 15 to 85 showed even CD4/CD8 mixes; later expanders tilted CD4+. The authors left the SARS-CoV-2 specificity of second-wave clones peaking on day 37 unconfirmed.

The sequence derives from a man aged 18-30 years who had mild COVID-19 (a few samples of this study predate the infection). Cell type and time point are not known. Sequenced input: PBMCs or a T cell subset sorted from them (not recorded which). The V gene is TRBV27, the J gene TRBJ2-7; D ambiguous. The CDR3 loop is CASSSTPQGFHEQYF. The CDR3 DNA reads TGTGCCAGCAGTTCCACCCCTCAAGGATTCCACGAGCAGTACTTC.